The 7 T cell receptor beta chains below all came from one sample that was sequenced in a study of shared clonotypes between healthy human individuals. Libraries were prepared by immunoSEQ multiplex PCR; TCRdb keeps only in-frame clonotypes and omits some of them. The sample yields roughly 2,500,000 clones, approximately 94% seen once. Sequencing was carried out using naive CD4+ T cells from PBMCs. The subset: CD45RA+ positively selected. All receptors derive from a man between 18 and 35 years old in good health. Some clones in this sample may be carry-over from other donors' samples.

Only one count was recorded for this clone. The chain joins TRBV9 to TRBJ2-7, with TRBD2 matching over 9 bases. The germline gives CDR1 SGDLS, CDR2 YYNGEE. Trimming cost V 0 bases and J 4 bases; bases outside gene matches: 8. CDR3 size: 16 residues. The CDR3 loop is CASSVEGSGSRYEQYF. The CDR3, as DNA: TGTGCCAGCAGCGTAGAGGGTAGCGGGAGTAGGTACGAGCAGTACTTC.

This chain connects TRBV4-2 to TRBJ1-2, with D possibly being TRBD1 (5 bases). The germline gives CDR1 LGHNA, CDR2 YNFKEQ. V gave up 3 bases and J gave up 4 bases, with 9 bases separating them. The CDR3 totals 13 residues. CDR3 sequence: CASSQMGLYGYTF. CDR3 DNA: TGTGCCAGCAGCCAGATGGGACTCTATGGCTACACCTTC.

The V call is TRBV5-4, the J call TRBJ2-7; a possible D gene is TRBD2 (5 bases). Germline CDR1 is SGHNT and CDR2 is YYREEE (reference sequence). The CDR3 has 13 residues. Trimming took off 2 bases at V and 3 bases at J, with 9 bases between the two ends. CDR3 region: CASSLMGVYEQYF. The CDR3 bases are TGTGCCAGCAGCTTAATGGGAGTCTACGAGCAGTACTTC.

The chain links TRBV20-1 to TRBJ2-7; 9 bases fit TRBD1. CDR3 size: 11 residues. Germline CDR1 reads DFQATT; CDR2 reads SNEGSKA (reference sequence). CDR3: CATGGPYEQYF. DNA for the CDR3: TGCGCGACAGGGGGACCCTACGAGCAGTACTTC.

Only a few counts were recorded for this clone. This chain connects TRBV10-1 to TRBJ1-5; D unclear. The germline CDR1 and CDR2 sequences are WNHNN and SYGVQD (reference sequence). With 4 bases removed from V and 9 bases from J, the gap between germline ends came to 4 bases. CDR3 length: 10 amino acids. CDR3 coding DNA: TGCGCCAGCAGTGGGGGGCCCCAGCATTTT. Translated: CASSGGPQHF.

The chain uses TRBV28 and TRBJ2-7; 13 bases are a match to TRBD2. The CDR3 extends over 14 amino acids. V lost 8 bases to trimming and J lost 7 bases; unmatched junction nucleotides: 8. The germline CDR1 and CDR2 sequences are MDHEN and SYDVKM. CDR3 nucleotide sequence: TGTGCCAGCCGTACGCCGGGACTAGCGGGGGAGCAGTACTTC. The encoded protein is CASRTPGLAGEQYF.

V usage is TRBV4-2 and J usage is TRBJ2-7; TRBD1 agrees at 8 bases. The CDR3 length is 15 residues. Germline trimming cut 4 bases from V and 3 bases from J; bases unmatched to any gene: 8. Germline CDR1 LGHNA, CDR2 YNFKEQ. CDR3 protein: CASSPPGTGVYEQYF. The CDR3 DNA sequence: TGTGCCAGCAGCCCCCCGGGGACAGGAGTCTACGAGCAGTACTTC.